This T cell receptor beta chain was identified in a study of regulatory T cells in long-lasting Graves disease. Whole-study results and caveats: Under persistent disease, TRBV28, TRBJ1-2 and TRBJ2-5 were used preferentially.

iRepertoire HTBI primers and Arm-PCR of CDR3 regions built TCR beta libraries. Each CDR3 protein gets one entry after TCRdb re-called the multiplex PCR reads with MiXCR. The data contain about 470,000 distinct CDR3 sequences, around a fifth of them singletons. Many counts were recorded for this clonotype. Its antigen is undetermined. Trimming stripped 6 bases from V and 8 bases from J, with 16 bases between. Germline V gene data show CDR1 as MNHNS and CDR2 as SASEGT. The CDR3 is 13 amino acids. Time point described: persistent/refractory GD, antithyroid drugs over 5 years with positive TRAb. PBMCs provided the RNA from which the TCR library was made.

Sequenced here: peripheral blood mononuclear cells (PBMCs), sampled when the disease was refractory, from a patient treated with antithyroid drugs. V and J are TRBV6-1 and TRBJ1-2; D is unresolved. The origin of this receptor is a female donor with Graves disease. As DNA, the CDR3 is TGTGCCAGCAGGCTAACGGGTCTGGGAGGCTACACCTTC. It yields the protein CASRLTGLGGYTF.